Listed below are T cell receptor beta chains from one sample, sequenced in a study of cytomegalovirus exposure and HLA in healthy donors. The table came from immunoSEQ multiplex PCR; TCRdb's copy has only in-frame clones and leaves some out. The sample has roughly 50,000 clones, roughly 84% seen once. Sequenced material: PBMCs. These TCRs come from a woman aged 18-29 years in good health and CMV-seronegative. CDR3s include the opening cysteine and the closing phenylalanine or tryptophan. The D gene is left open where the match is weak. The size entry is marked missing in some rows and otherwise reads once, few, many or a size class.

v_gene,j_gene,abundance,d_gene,CDR3aa,CDR3nt
TRBV28,TRBJ2-7,-,TRBD1,CASRGGDRVYEQYF,TGTGCCAGCAGGGGGGGGGACAGGGTCTACGAGCAGTACTTC
TRBV2,TRBJ2-1,few,-,CASSVLGNSYNEQFF,TGTGCCAGCAGTGTTCTCGGGAACTCCTACAATGAGCAGTTCTTC
TRBV20-1,TRBJ1-1,-,-,CSALREVKAFF,TGCAGTGCTTTACGGGAGGTCAAGGCTTTCTTT
TRBV19,TRBJ2-3,once,-,CASSPSTDTQYF,TGTGCCAGTAGTCCCTCCACAGATACGCAGTATTTT
TRBV27,TRBJ2-7,-,-,CASSLRGPYEQYF,TGTGCCAGCAGCCTCAGGGGACCGTACGAGCAGTACTTC
TRBV5-1,TRBJ1-2,once,TRBD1,CASSLAGQYYGYTF,TGCGCCAGCAGCTTGGCGGGACAGTACTATGGCTACACCTTC
TRBV28,TRBJ2-7,-,-,CASSFAGSYEQYF,TGTGCCAGCAGTTTTGCAGGATCATACGAGCAGTACTTC
TRBV5-1,TRBJ2-3,-,TRBD2,CASSLAGGPADTQYF,TGCGCCAGCAGCTTAGCGGGAGGGCCAGCAGATACGCAGTATTTT
TRBV4-1,TRBJ1-2,-,TRBD1,CASSQGPGTGGRGHTF,TGCGCCAGCAGCCAAGGACCCGGGACAGGGGGCCGTGGCCACACCTTC
TRBV6-4,TRBJ2-3,-,TRBD2,CASASGSTDTQYF,TGTGCCAGCGCTAGCGGGAGCACAGATACGCAGTATTTT
TRBV6-5,TRBJ1-2,-,-,CASSRWGGADYGYTF,TGTGCCAGCAGTCGGTGGGGGGGTGCGGACTATGGCTACACCTTC
TRBV5-5,TRBJ1-1,-,-,CASSLLGGGTTEAFF,TGTGCCAGCAGCTTATTGGGGGGGGGTACCACTGAAGCTTTCTTT
TRBV5-1,TRBJ2-1,-,TRBD2,CASSLGTSGNEQFF,TGCGCCAGCAGCCTGGGGACTAGCGGCAATGAGCAGTTCTTC
TRBV7-8,TRBJ1-2,-,TRBD1,CASSLVRTGSLYGYTF,TGTGCCAGCAGCCTAGTTCGGACAGGGAGCCTCTATGGCTACACCTTC
TRBV7-7,TRBJ2-2,-,TRBD1,CASSSGQGDGELFF,TGTGCTAGCAGTTCAGGACAGGGGGACGGGGAGCTGTTTTTT